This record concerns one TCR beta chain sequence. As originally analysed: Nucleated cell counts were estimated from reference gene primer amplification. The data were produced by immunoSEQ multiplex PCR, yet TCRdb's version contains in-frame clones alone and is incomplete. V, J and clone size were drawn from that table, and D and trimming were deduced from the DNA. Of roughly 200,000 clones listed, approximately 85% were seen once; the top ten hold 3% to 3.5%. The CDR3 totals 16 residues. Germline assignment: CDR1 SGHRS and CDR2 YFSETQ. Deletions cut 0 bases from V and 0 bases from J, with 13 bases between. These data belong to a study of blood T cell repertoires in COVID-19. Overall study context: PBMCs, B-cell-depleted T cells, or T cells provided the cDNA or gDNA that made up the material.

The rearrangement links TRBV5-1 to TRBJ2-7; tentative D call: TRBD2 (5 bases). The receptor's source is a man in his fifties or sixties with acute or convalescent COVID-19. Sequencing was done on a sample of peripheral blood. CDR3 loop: CASSLAAGGGSYEQYF. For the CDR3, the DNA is TGCGCCAGCAGCTTGGCCGCGGGTGGAGGCTCCTACGAGCAGTACTTC.